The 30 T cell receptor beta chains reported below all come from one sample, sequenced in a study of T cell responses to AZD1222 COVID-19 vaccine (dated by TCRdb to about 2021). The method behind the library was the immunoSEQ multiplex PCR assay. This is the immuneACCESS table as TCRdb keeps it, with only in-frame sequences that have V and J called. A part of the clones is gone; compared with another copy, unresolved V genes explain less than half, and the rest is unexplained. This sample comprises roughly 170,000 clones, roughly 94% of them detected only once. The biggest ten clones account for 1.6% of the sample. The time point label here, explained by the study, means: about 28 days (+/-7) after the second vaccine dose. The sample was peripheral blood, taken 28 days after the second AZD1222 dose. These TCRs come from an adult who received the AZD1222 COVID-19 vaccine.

CDR3 sequence: CASSYVQSGANVLTF. The CDR3 DNA sequence: TGTGCCAGCAGTTACGTCCAATCTGGGGCCAACGTCCTGACTTTC. The genes are TRBV6-2 or TRBV6-3 and TRBJ2-6; D gene ambiguous. Germline V CDR1 and CDR2: MNHEY, SVGEGT. The CDR3 extends over 15 amino acids. Trimming removed 2 bases at V and 1 base at J, with 6 bases between.

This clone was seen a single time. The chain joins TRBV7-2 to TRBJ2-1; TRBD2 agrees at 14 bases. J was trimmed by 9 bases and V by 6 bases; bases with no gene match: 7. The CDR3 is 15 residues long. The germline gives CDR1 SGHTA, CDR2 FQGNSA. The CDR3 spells CASRQTSGGEGEQFF. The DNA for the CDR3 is TGTGCCAGCAGACAGACTAGCGGGGGGGAAGGTGAGCAGTTCTTC.

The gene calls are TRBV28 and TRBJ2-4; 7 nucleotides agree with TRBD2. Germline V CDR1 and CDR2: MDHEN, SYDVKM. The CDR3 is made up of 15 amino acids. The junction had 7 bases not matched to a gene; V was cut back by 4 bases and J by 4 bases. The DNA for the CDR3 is TGTGCCAGCAGTTCTCCAACCGGGGGGAAAAACATTCAGTACTTC. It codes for CASSSPTGGKNIQYF. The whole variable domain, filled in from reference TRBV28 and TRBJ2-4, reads DVKVTQSSRYLVKRTGEKVFLECVQDMDHENMFWYRQDPGLGLRLIYFSYDVKMKEKGDIPEGYSVSREKKERFSLILESASTNQTSMYLCASSSPTGGKNIQYFGAGTRLSVL.

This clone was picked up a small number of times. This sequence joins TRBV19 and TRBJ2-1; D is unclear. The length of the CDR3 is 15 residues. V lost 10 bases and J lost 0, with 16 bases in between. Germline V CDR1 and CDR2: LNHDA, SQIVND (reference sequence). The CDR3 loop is CATSLELSSYNEQFF. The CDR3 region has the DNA TGTGCCACCTCTCTGGAGCTGAGCTCCTACAATGAGCAGTTCTTC. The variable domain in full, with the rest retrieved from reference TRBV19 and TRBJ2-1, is DGGITQSPKYLFRKEGQNVTLSCEQNLNHDAMYWYRQDPGQGLRLIYYSQIVNDFQKGDIAEGYSVSREKKESFPLTVTSAQKNPTAFYLCATSLELSSYNEQFFGPGTRLTVL.

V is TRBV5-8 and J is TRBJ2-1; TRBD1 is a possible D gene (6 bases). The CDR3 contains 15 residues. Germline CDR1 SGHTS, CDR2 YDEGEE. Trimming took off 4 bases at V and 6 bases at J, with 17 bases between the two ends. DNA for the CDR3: TGTGCCAGCAGCCCGCAGGGGACCTTCCCCAATGAGCAGTTCTTC. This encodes CASSPQGTFPNEQFF.

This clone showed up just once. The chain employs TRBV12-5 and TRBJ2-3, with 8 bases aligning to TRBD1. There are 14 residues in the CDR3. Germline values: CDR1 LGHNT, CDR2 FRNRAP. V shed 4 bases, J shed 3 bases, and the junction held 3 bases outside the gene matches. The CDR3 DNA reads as TGTGCTAGTGGTTCAGGGACAGGAACAGATACGCAGTATTTT. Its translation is CASGSGTGTDTQYF.

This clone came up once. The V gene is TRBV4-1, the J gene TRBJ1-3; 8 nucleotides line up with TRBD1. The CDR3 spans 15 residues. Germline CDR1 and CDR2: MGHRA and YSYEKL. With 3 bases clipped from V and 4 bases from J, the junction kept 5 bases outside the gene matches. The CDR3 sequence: CASSHRTGYGNTIYF. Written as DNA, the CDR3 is TGCGCCAGCAGCCATCGGACAGGGTACGGAAACACCATATATTTT.

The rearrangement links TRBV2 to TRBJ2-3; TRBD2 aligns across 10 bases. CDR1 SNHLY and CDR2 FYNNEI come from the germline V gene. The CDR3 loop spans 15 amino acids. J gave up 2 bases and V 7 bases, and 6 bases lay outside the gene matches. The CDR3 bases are TGTGCCAGCAATATAGCGGGGGGCACCACAGATACGCAGTATTTT. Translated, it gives CASNIAGGTTDTQYF.

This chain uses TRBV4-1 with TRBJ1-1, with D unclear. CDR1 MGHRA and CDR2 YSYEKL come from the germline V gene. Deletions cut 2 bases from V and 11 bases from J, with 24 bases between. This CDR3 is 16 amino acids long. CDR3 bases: TGCGCCAGCAGCCAACCGGAGACTACAACACGGATCTACGCTTTCTTT. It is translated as CASSQPETTTRIYAFF.

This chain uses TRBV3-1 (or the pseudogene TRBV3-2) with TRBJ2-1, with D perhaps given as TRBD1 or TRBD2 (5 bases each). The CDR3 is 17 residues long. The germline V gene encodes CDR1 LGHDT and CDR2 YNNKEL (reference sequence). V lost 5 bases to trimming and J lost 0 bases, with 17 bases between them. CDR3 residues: CASSEVPGLSSYNEQFF. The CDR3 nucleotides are TGTGCCAGCAGCGAGGTCCCGGGGCTGAGCTCCTACAATGAGCAGTTCTTC.

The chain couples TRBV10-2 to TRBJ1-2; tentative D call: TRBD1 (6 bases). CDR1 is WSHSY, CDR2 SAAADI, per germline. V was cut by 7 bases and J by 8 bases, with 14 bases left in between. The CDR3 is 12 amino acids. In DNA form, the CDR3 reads TGCGCCAGCAATCCAGGGGACTTGGGCTACACCTTC. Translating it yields CASNPGDLGYTF.

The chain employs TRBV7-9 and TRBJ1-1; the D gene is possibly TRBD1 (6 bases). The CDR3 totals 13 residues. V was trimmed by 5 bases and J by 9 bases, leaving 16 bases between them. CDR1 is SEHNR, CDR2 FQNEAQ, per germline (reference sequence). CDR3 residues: CASSPRTDRQAFF. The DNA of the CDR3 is TGTGCCAGCAGCCCGAGAACGGACAGACAAGCTTTCTTT. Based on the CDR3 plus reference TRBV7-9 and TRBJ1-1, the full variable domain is DTGVSQNPRHKITKRGQNVTFRCDPISEHNRLYWYRQTLGQGPEFLTYFQNEAQLEKSRLLSDRFSAERPKGSFSTLEIQRTEQGDSAMYLCASSPRTDRQAFFGQGTRLTVV.

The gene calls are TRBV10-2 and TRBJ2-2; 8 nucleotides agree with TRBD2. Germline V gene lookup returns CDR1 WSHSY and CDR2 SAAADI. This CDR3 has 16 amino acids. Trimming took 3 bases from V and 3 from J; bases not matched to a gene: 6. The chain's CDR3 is CASSDGAGVYTGELFF. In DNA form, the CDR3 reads TGCGCCAGCAGTGATGGAGCGGGAGTGTACACCGGGGAGCTGTTTTTT.

The DNA for the CDR3 is TGTGCCAGTAGTTGGGACAGGGGGCGCGGGGAAGCTTTCTTT. Protein sequence: CASSWDRGRGEAFF. The chain links TRBV19 to TRBJ1-1; TRBD1 aligns across 12 bases. V was clipped by 5 bases and J by 8 bases; unmatched bases: 6. This CDR3 has 14 residues. CDR1 is LNHDA, CDR2 SQIVND, per germline (reference sequence).

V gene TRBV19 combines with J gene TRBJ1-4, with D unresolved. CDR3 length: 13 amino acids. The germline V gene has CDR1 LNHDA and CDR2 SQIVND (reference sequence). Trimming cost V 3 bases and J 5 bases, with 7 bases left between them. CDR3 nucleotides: TGTGCCAGTAGTATTACAAAGAATGAAAAACTGTTTTTT. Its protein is CASSITKNEKLFF.

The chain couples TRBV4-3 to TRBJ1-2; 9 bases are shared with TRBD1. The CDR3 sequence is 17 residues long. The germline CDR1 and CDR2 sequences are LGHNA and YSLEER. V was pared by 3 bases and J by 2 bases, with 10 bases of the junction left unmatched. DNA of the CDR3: TGCGCCAGCAGCCAGGATGGACCCGGGACAGGGAACTATGGCTACACCTTC. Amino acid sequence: CASSQDGPGTGNYGYTF.

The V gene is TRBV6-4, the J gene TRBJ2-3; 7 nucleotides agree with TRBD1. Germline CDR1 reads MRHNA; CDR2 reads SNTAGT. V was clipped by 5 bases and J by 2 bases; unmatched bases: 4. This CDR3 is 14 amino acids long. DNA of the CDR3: TGTGCCAGCAGTAGACAGGGATCCACAGATACGCAGTATTTT. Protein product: CASSRQGSTDTQYF.

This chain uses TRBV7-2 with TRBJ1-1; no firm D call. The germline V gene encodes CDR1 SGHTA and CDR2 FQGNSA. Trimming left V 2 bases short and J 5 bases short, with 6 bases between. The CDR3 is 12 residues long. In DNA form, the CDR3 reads TGTGCCAGCAGCTTACATGGGACTGAAGCTTTCTTT. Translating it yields CASSLHGTEAFF.

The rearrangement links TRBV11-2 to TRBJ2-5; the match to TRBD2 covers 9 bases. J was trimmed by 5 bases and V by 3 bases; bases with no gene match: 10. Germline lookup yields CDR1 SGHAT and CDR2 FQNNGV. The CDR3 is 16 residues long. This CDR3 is CASSLGILREGETQYF. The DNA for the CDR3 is TGTGCCAGCAGCTTGGGGATCTTGCGGGAGGGGGAGACCCAGTACTTC.

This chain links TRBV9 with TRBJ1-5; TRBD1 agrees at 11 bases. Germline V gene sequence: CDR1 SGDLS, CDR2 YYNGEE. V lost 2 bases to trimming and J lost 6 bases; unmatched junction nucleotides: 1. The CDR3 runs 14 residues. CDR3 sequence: CASSVGTGGQPQHF. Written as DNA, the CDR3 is TGTGCCAGCAGCGTCGGGACAGGGGGTCAGCCCCAGCATTTT. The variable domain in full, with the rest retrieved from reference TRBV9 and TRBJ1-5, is DSGVTQTPKHLITATGQRVTLRCSPRSGDLSVYWYQQSLDQGLQFLIQYYNGEERAKGNILERFSAQQFPDLHSELNLSSLELGDSALYFCASSVGTGGQPQHFGDGTRLSIL.

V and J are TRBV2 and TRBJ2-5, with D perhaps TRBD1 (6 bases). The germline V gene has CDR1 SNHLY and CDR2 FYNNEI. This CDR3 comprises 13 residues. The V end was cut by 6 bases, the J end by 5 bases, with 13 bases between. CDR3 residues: CASSLGAGETQYF. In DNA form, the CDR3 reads TGTGCCAGCAGCTTGGGGGCTGGTGAGACCCAGTACTTC.

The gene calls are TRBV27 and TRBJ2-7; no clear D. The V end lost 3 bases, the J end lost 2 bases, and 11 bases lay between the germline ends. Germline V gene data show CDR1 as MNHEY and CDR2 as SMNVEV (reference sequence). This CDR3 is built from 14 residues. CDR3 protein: CASSFARIAYEQYF. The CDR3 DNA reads TGTGCCAGCAGTTTTGCCAGGATAGCCTACGAGCAGTACTTC.

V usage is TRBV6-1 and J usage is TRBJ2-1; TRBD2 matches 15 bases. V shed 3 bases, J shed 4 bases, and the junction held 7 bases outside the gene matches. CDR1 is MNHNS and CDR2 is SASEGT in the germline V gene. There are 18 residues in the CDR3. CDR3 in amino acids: CASSDLGLAGGGYNEQFF. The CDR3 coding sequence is TGTGCCAGCAGTGACTTGGGACTAGCGGGAGGAGGATACAATGAGCAGTTCTTC.

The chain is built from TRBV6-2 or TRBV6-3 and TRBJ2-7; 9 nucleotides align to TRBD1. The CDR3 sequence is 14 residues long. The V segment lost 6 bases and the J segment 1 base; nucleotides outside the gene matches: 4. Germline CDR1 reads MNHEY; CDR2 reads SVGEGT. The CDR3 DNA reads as TGTGCCAGCAGCACACAGGGGGCATCCTACGAGCAGTACTTC. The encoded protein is CASSTQGASYEQYF.

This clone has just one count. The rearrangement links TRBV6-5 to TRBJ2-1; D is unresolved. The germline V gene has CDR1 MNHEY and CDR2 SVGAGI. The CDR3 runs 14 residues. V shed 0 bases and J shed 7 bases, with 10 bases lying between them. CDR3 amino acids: CASSYSAMGNEQFF. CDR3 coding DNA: TGTGCCAGCAGTTACTCTGCGATGGGGAATGAGCAGTTCTTC.

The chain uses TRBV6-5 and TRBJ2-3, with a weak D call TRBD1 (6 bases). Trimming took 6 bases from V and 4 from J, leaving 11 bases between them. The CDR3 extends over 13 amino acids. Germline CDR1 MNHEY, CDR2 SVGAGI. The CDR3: CASRIQGPDTQYF. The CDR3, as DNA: TGTGCCAGCAGAATACAGGGACCAGATACGCAGTATTTT.

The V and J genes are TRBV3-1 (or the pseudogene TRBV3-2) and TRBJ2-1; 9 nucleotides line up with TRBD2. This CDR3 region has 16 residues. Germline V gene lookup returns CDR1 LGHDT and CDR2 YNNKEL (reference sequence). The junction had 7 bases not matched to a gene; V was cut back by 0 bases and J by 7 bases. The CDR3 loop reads CASSQERLAGINEQFF. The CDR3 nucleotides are TGTGCCAGCAGCCAAGAGAGGCTAGCGGGAATTAATGAGCAGTTCTTC.

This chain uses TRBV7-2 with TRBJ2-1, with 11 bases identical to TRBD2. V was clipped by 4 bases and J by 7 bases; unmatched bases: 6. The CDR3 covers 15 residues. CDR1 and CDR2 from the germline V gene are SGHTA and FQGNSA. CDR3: CASSYSGGAQNEQFF. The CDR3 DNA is TGTGCCAGCAGCTATAGCGGGGGGGCGCAGAATGAGCAGTTCTTC.

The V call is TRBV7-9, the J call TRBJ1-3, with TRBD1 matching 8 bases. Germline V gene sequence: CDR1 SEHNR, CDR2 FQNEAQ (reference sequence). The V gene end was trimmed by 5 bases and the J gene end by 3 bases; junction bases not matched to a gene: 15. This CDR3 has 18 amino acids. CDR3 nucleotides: TGTGCCAGCAGCCAAACTGGGAGGGCAGGGGGCCGTGGAAACACCATATATTTT. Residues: CASSQTGRAGGRGNTIYF.

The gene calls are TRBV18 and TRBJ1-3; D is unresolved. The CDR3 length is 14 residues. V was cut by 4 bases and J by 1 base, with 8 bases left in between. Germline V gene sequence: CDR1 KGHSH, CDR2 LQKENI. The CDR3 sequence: CASSRTGSGNTIYF. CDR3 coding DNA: TGTGCCAGCTCACGTACCGGATCTGGAAACACCATATATTTT.